These 16 T cell receptor beta chains were sequenced from one sample in a study of blood T cells in healthy people across ages. The use of a sample-barcoded 5' primer and a J-beta primer mix characterized a second PCR of about 7 to 12 cycles. MiXCR, run by TCRdb on the 5' RACE reads, gives a single entry per CDR3 protein. The sample shows about 680,000 distinct CDR3 sequences, around 49% of them seen only once. The sequenced sample was blood. The receptor set was obtained from a woman aged 60-75 years in good health.

This chain connects TRBV12-3 or TRBV12-4 to TRBJ2-1; D perhaps matches TRBD2 (6 bases). V gave up 2 bases and J gave up 7 bases, with 18 bases separating them. The CDR3 is 16 amino acids. CDR3 in amino acids: CASSLQVRGRGNEQFF. CDR3 coding DNA: TGTGCCAGCAGTTTACAGGTTCGGGGGAGAGGGAATGAGCAGTTCTTC.

The rearrangement joins TRBV25-1 to TRBJ2-7, with no clear D. From germline, CDR1 is MGHDK and CDR2 SYGVNS. This CDR3 has 14 amino acids. V dropped 2 bases and J dropped 2 bases, with 10 bases sitting between them. DNA for the CDR3: TGTGCCAGCAGTGAAGGGGAAATCCCCTACGAGCAGTACTTC. The encoded protein is CASSEGEIPYEQYF.

This chain joins TRBV12-3 or TRBV12-4 and TRBJ1-2; D is undetermined. CDR3 length: 12 residues. V lost 3 bases and J 8 bases, leaving 10 bases between the germline ends. The CDR3 DNA is TGTGCCAGCAGTTTCCCCTCGGGGGGCTACACCTTC. It codes for CASSFPSGGYTF.

In its sample, this clonotype was seen a few times. The V and J genes are TRBV11-3 and TRBJ2-1; perhaps TRBD2 as D (6 bases). Germline V gene sequence: CDR1 SGHNT, CDR2 YENEEA. Trimming removed 4 bases from V and 7 bases from J, with 14 bases in between. This CDR3 is built from 14 residues. CDR3 bases: TGTGCCAGCAGCTCCTGGGGGGAGACGAATGAGCAGTTCTTC. Translation gives CASSSWGETNEQFF. The entire variable domain, with the rest obtained from reference TRBV11-3 and TRBJ2-1, is as follows: EAGVVQSPRYKIIEKKQPVAFWCNPISGHNTLYWYLQNLGQGPELLIRYENEEAVDDSQLPKDRFSAERLKGVDSTLKIQPAELGDSAVYLCASSSWGETNEQFFGPGTRLTVL.

The rearrangement links TRBV7-9 to TRBJ2-7, with D possibly matching TRBD2 (6 bases). The CDR3 is 15 residues long. CDR1 is SEHNR and CDR2 is FQNEAQ in the germline V gene (reference sequence). Trimming removed 7 bases at V and 7 bases at J, with 23 bases between. This CDR3 is CASTETGLLYNEQYF. The CDR3 DNA reads as TGTGCCAGCACCGAAACGGGACTGCTATACAATGAGCAGTACTTC.

This clonotype was counted between two and nine times. The chain links TRBV10-3 to TRBJ2-5, with D maybe TRBD2 (5 bases). With 6 bases removed from V and 4 bases from J, the gap between germline ends came to 12 bases. Germline CDR1 ENHRY, CDR2 SYGVKD. The CDR3 totals 13 residues. The CDR3 here is CAISGPGGETQYF. As DNA, the CDR3 is TGTGCCATCAGCGGACCCGGAGGAGAGACCCAGTACTTC.

As for this clonotype: One junction end does not reproduce the germline sequence, and a read error may be involved. The DNA for the CDR3 is TGTGTCAGCAGCCAAGATCCGGGCCGAACTGGCGAGCAGTACTTC. Translating gives CVSSQDPGRTGEQYF. The chain employs TRBV4-2 and TRBJ2-7; D gene ambiguous. Germline V gene sequence: CDR1 LGHNA, CDR2 YNFKEQ. The CDR3 is made up of 15 amino acids.

Only a few counts were recorded for this clonotype. J is TRBJ1-1 and V is TRBV3-1; D not resolved. Per germline, CDR1 LGHDT and CDR2 YNNKEL (reference sequence). The V end lost 0 bases, the J end lost 3 bases, and 5 bases lay between the germline ends. This CDR3 contains 13 residues. The CDR3 nucleotides are TGTGCCAGCAGCCAAGAGGGATACACTGAAGCTTTCTTT. It translates to CASSQEGYTEAFF.

This clonotype appeared a few times. The chain carries TRBV7-2 and TRBJ2-7; D is possibly TRBD2 (6 bases). This CDR3 contains 15 residues. V dropped 5 bases and J dropped 3 bases, with 17 bases sitting between them. CDR1 and CDR2 from the germline V gene are SGHTA and FQGNSA. Written as DNA, the CDR3 is TGTGCCAGCAGCCCAAGACTAGGGGTCCTCTACGAGCAGTACTTC. This sequence encodes CASSPRLGVLYEQYF.

The chain joins TRBV20-1 to TRBJ2-5, with 7 bases that match TRBD2. The CDR3 extends over 13 amino acids. Germline V gene data show CDR1 as DFQATT and CDR2 as SNEGSKA (reference sequence). The V and J ends lost 5 bases and 5 bases, in that order; junction bases with no gene match: 8. For the CDR3, the DNA is TGCAGTGCTGGGGCGGGAGTCGGGGAGACCCAGTACTTC. Translating it yields CSAGAGVGETQYF.

A few counts support this clonotype. The rearrangement uses TRBV2 and TRBJ1-2; weak D call: TRBD1 (5 bases). V was shortened by 4 bases and J by 4 bases, with 13 bases between the two germline ends. The CDR3 sequence is 14 residues long. Germline values: CDR1 SNHLY, CDR2 FYNNEI. Written as DNA, the CDR3 is TGTGCCAGCAGTGCGGCAGGGCTTTCCTATGGCTACACCTTC. Residues: CASSAAGLSYGYTF.

The count of this clonotype is one. V and J are TRBV27 and TRBJ1-1, with 7 bases fitting TRBD1. Germline values: CDR1 MNHEY, CDR2 SMNVEV (reference sequence). The CDR3 has 15 residues. V dropped 7 bases and J dropped 2; count of bases not matched to a gene: 10. The CDR3 nucleotides read TGTGCCAGCAACAGGGGTGGTTACTCAAACACTGAAGCTTTCTTT. It codes for CASNRGGYSNTEAFF.

This clonotype occurred a few times. V and J are TRBV9 and TRBJ2-7; a weak D match, TRBD2 (6 bases). The CDR3 sequence is 15 residues long. The V gene's germline CDR1 is SGDLS and CDR2 YYNGEE. Trimming removed 0 bases at V and 4 bases at J, with 14 bases between. The CDR3 coding sequence is TGTGCCAGCAGCGTAGCATCGGGGGTCACTTACGAGCAGTACTTC. This translates into CASSVASGVTYEQYF.

The chain uses TRBV11-2 and TRBJ2-1, with 8 bases identical to TRBD2. J lost 3 bases, V lost 4 bases, and 5 bases had no gene match. The germline V gene has CDR1 SGHAT and CDR2 FQNNGV. The CDR3 is 15 amino acids. CDR3 coding DNA: TGTGCCAGCAGCTCCCAAGGGACTAGCTACAATGAGCAGTTCTTC. Amino acids: CASSSQGTSYNEQFF.

V usage is TRBV7-2 and J usage is TRBJ2-7; no reliable D call. Trimming removed 1 base at V and 3 bases at J, with 13 bases between. CDR3 length equals 15 residues. Germline CDR1 reads SGHTA; CDR2 reads FQGNSA. The chain's CDR3 is CASSLGTPNYYEQYF. For the CDR3, the DNA is TGTGCCAGCAGCTTAGGGACCCCAAATTACTACGAGCAGTACTTC.

This clonotype was detected only a few times. The rearrangement links TRBV9 to TRBJ2-1, with D hard to call. This CDR3 spans 13 amino acids. Germline loops: CDR1 SGDLS, CDR2 YYNGEE. Trimming stripped 3 bases from V and 5 bases from J, with 9 bases between. The CDR3 loop is CASSEDLDNEQFF. The CDR3 DNA sequence: TGTGCCAGCAGCGAAGATTTGGACAATGAGCAGTTCTTC.